Only a few counts were recorded for the clone carrying this T cell receptor beta chain. These data originate in a study of blood T cell repertoires in COVID-19. At the level of the study: Specimens from acute and convalescent COVID-19 originated in the United States, Italy and Spain.

Method: immunoSEQ multiplex PCR; TCRdb's copy keeps in-frame clones and lacks some. The sample gives over 150,000 clones, approximately 86% of which show up once; 2.5% to 3% is in the top ten. Trimming removed 6 bases from V and 5 bases from J; junction bases left unmatched: 6. CDR3 length: 13 amino acids. In germline, CDR1 is SQVTM, CDR2 ANQGSEA. Material for sequencing was peripheral blood. This sequence was found in a woman aged 80 or over with COVID-19, enrolled during active disease. The chain recombines TRBV29-1 with TRBJ1-2; 10 nucleotides agree with TRBD1. The CDR3 protein is CSVLPGQGYGYTF. The CDR3 coding sequence is TGCAGCGTCCTACCGGGACAGGGGTATGGCTACACCTTC.